Listed here is a single T cell receptor beta chain. Its antigen is unidentified. The data stem from a study of T cell responses to AZD1222 COVID-19 vaccine. Findings and limits, study-wide: It was only after the peak T cell response that any repertoires were sampled. Across the whole spike, CD4 TCRs peaked at regions 160-218 and 743-854. Spike-specific TCR repertoires showed rising breadth and depth after two AZD1222 doses.

Trimming removed 4 bases at V and 0 bases at J, with 9 bases between. The length of the CDR3 is 14 residues. Germline V gene sequence: CDR1 SNHLY, CDR2 FYNNEI. TCRdb's copy holds only in-frame clones and misses some; the assay was immunoSEQ multiplex PCR. Recorded for this sample: over 120,000 clones. The TCR originated in an adult in good health. Sequences were obtained from peripheral blood. The V gene is TRBV2, the J gene TRBJ1-2; D might be TRBD1 (5 bases). The CDR3 region is CASSVGGTNYGYTF. In nucleotides, the CDR3 is TGTGCCAGCAGTGTGGGGGGAACTAACTATGGCTACACCTTC.